This T cell receptor (beta chain) was captured in a study of blood T cell repertoires in COVID-19. In the study overall: Donors in the United States, Italy and Spain gave samples during acute or convalescent COVID-19. T cells, B-cell-depleted T cells, or PBMCs supplied cDNA or gDNA.

In the study's own analysis: From reference gene primer amplification, estimates of nucleated cell counts were derived. Libraries were prepared by immunoSEQ multiplex PCR; TCRdb keeps only in-frame clonotypes and omits some of them. The V and J calls and clone size come from that table; D and trimming were worked out from the DNA. The sample has about 93,000 clones, roughly 85% seen once. Trimming cost V 5 bases and J 0 bases, with 12 bases left between them. CDR1 and CDR2 from the germline V gene are SQVTM and ANQGSEA. The CDR3 consists of 14 residues. The receptor's source is a human donor in a cohort sampled during active COVID-19. The chain has TRBV29-1 and TRBJ2-3; D is perhaps TRBD2 (5 bases). Input material: peripheral blood. The chain's CDR3 is CSVLVDWSTDTQYF. For the CDR3, the DNA is TGCAGCGTTCTTGTGGACTGGAGCACAGATACGCAGTATTTT.